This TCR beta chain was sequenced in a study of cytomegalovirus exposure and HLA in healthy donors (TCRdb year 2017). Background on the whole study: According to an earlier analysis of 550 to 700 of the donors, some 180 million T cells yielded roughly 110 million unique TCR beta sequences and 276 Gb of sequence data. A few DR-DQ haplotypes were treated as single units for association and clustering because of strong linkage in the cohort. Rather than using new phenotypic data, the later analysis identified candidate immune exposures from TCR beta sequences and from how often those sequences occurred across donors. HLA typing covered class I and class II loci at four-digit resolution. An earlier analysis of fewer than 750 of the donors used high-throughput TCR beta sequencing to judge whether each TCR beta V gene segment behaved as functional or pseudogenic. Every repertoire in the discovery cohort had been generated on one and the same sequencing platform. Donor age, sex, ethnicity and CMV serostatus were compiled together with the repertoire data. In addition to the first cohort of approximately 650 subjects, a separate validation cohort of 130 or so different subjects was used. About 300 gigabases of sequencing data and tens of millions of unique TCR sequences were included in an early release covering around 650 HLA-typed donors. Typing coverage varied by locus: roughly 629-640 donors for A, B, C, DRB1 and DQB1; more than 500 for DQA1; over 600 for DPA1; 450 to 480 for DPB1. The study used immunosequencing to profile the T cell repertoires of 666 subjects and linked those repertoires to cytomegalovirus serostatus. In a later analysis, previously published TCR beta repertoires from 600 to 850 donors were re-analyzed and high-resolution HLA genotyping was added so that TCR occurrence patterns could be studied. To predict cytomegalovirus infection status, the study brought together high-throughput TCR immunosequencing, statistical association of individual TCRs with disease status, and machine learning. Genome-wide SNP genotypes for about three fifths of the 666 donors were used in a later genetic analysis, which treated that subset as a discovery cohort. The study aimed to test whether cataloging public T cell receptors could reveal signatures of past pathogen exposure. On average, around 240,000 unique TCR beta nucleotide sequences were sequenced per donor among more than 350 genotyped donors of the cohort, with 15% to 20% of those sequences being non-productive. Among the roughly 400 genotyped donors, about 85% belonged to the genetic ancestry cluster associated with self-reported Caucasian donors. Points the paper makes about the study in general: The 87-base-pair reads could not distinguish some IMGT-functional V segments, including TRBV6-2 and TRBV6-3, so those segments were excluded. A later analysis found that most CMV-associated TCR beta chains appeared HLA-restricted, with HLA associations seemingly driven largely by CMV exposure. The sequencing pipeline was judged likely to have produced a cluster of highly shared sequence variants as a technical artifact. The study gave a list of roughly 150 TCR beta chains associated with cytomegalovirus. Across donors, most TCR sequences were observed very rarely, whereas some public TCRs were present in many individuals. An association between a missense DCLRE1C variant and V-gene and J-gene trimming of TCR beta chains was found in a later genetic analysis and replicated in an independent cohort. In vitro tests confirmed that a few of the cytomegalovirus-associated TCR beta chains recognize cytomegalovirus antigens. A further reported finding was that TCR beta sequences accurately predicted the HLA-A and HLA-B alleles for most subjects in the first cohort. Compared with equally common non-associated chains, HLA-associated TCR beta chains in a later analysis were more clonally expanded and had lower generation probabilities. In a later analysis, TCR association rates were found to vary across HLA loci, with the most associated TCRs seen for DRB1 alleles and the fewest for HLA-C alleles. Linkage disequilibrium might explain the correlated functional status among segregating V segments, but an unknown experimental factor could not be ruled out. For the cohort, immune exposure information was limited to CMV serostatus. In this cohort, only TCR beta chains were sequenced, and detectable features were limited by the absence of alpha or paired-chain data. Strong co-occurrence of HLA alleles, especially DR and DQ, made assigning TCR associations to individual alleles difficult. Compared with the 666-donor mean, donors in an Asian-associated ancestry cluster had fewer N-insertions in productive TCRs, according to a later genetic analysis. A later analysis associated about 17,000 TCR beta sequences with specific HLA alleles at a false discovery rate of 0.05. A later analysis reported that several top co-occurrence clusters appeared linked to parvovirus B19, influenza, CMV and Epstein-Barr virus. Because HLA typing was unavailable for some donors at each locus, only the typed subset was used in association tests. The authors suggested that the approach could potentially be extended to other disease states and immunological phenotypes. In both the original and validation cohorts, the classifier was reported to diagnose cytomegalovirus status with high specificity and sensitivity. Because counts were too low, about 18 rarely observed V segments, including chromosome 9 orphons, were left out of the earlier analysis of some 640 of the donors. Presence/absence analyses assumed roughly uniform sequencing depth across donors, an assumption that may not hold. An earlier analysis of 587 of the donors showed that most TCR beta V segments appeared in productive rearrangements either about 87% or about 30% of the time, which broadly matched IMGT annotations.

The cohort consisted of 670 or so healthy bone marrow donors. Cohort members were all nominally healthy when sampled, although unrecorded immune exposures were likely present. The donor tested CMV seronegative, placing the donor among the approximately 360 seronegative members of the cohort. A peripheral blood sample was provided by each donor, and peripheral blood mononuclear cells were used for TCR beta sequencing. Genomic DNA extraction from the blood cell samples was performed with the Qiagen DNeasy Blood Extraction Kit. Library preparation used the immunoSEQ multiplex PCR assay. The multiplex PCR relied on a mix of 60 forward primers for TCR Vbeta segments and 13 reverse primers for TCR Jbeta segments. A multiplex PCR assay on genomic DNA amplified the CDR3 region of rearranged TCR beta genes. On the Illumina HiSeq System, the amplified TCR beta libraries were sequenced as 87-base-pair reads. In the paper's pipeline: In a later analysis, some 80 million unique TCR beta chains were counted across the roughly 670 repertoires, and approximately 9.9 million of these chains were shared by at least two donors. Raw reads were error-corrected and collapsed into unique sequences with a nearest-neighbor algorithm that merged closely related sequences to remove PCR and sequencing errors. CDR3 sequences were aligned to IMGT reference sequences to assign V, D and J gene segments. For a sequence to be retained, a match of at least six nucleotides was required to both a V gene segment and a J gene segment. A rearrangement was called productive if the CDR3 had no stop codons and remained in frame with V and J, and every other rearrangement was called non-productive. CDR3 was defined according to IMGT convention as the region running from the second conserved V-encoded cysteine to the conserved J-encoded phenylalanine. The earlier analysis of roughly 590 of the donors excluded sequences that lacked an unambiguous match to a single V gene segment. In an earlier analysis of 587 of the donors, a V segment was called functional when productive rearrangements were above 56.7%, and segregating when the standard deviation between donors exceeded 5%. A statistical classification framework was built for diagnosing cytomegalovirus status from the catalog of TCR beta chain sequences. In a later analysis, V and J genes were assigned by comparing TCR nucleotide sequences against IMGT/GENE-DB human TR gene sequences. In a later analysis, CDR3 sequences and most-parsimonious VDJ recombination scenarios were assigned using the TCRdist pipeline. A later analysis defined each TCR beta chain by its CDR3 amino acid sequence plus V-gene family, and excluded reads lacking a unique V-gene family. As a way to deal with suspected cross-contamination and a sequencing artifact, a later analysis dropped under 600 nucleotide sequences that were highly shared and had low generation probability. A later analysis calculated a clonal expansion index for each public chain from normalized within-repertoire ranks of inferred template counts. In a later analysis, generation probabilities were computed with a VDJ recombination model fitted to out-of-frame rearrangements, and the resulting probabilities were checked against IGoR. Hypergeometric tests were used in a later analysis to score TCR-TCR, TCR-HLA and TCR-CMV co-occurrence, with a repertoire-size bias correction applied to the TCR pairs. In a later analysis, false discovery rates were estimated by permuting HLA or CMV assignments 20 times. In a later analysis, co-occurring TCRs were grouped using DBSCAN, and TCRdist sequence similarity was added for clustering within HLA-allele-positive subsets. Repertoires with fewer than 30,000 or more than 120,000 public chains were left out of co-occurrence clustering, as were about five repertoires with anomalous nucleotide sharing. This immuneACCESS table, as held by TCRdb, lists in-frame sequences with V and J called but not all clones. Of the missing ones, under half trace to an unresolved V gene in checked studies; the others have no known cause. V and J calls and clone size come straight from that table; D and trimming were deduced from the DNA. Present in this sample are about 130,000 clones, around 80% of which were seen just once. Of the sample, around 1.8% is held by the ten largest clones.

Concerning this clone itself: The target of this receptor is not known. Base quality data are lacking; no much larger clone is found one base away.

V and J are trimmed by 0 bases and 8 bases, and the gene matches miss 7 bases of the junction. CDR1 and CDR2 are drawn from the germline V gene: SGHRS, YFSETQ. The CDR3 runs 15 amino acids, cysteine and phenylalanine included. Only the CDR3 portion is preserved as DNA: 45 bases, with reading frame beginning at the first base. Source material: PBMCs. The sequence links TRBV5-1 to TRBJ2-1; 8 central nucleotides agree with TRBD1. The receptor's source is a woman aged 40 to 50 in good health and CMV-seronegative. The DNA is TGCGCCAGCAGCTTGGGTGGCAGGGGGCTCGATGAGCAGTTCTTC. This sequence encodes CASSLGGRGLDEQFF. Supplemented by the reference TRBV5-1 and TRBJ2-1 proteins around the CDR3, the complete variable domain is KAGVTQTPRYLIKTRGQQVTLSCSPISGHRSVSWYQQTPGQGLQFLFEYFSETQRNKGNFPGRFSGRQFSNSRSEMNVSTLELGDSALYLCASSLGGRGLDEQFFGPGTRLTVL.